Listed below are T cell receptor beta chains from one sample, sequenced in a study of blood T cell repertoires in COVID-19. Some clones are missing from TCRdb's copy, which holds only in-frame ones; the method was immunoSEQ multiplex PCR. The table has 250,000 to 300,000 clones, 86% seen once. Sequencing was performed on peripheral blood. The receptors shown here come from a man aged 18 to 30 with active or convalescent COVID-19. The CDR3 runs from the conserved cysteine through the conserved F or W. D genes are given only for firm matches. Clone size is given for some rows only: seen once, a few or many times, or a class if the clone is expanded.

clone size	V gene	J gene	CDR3 length	D gene	CDR3 protein	CDR3 DNA
once	TRBV6-5	TRBJ2-5	14	NA	CASSPRFSRETQYF	TGTGCCAGCAGTCCTAGGTTCTCTAGAGAGACCCAGTACTTC
NA	TRBV12-5	TRBJ1-6	14	TRBD1	CASGSGTDNSPLHF	TGTGCTAGTGGATCCGGGACAGATAATTCACCCCTCCACTTT
NA	TRBV7-9	TRBJ1-3	15	TRBD1	CASSLSRGPGNTIYF	TGTGCCAGCAGCTTATCAAGGGGGCCTGGAAACACCATATATTTT
NA	TRBV28	TRBJ1-2	14	TRBD1	CASSSLDRVNGYTF	TGTGCCAGCAGTTCTCTGGACAGGGTGAATGGCTACACCTTC
few	TRBV7-9	TRBJ2-7	15	TRBD2	CASSRGGAGGYEQYF	TGTGCCAGCAGCCGTGGGGGCGCGGGGGGCTACGAGCAGTACTTC
NA	TRBV2	TRBJ1-5	15	TRBD1	CASSEEGTGFQPQHF	TGTGCCAGCAGTGAAGAAGGGACAGGGTTTCAGCCCCAGCATTTT
NA	TRBV11-2	TRBJ1-3	14	NA	CASSFVQAGNTIYF	TGTGCCAGCAGCTTCGTCCAGGCTGGAAACACCATATATTTT
NA	TRBV19	TRBJ1-5	17	NA	CASSIDPPSYSNQPQHF	TGTGCCAGTAGTATAGATCCTCCCTCTTATAGCAATCAGCCCCAGCATTTT
NA	TRBV5-1	TRBJ2-7	13	TRBD1	CASSLTGGQEQYF	TGCGCCAGCAGCTTGACAGGGGGCCAAGAGCAGTACTTC
NA	TRBV7-9	TRBJ1-5	12	NA	CASTFQNQPQHF	TGTGCCAGCACCTTCCAGAATCAGCCCCAGCATTTT
NA	TRBV3-1/TRBV3-2	TRBJ1-2	17	NA	CASSQNQALWLQEGYTF	TGTGCCAGCAGCCAAAACCAGGCCCTTTGGCTTCAGGAAGGCTACACCTTC
once	TRBV12-3/TRBV12-4	TRBJ2-1	12	NA	CASSAQGGEQFF	TGTGCCAGCAGTGCCCAGGGGGGTGAGCAGTTCTTC
NA	TRBV19	TRBJ2-2	16	NA	CASSRRLVENTGELFF	TGTGCCAGTAGTAGAAGGCTAGTCGAGAACACCGGGGAGCTGTTTTTT
few	TRBV3-1/TRBV3-2	TRBJ1-2	14	NA	CASSQGGHSYGYTF	TGTGCCAGCAGCCAAGGTGGCCACAGCTATGGCTACACCTTC
NA	TRBV6-5	TRBJ1-5	14	NA	CASMIRQGDQPQHF	TGTGCCAGCATGATCCGCCAGGGCGATCAGCCCCAGCATTTT
NA	TRBV15	TRBJ1-6	12	TRBD1	CATRKGQGRTHF	TGTGCCACCAGGAAGGGACAGGGACGAACCCACTTT
NA	TRBV28	TRBJ2-2	12	NA	CAGAGATGELFF	TGTGCCGGAGCAGGGGCCACCGGGGAGCTGTTTTTT
few	TRBV28	TRBJ2-7	13	NA	CASSLDRAYEQYF	TGTGCCAGCAGTTTAGACAGAGCCTACGAGCAGTACTTC
NA	TRBV7-2	TRBJ2-5	14	TRBD2	CASSPGGGWETQYF	TGTGCCAGCTCACCGGGAGGAGGGTGGGAGACCCAGTACTTC
NA	TRBV20-1	TRBJ1-3	11	NA	CSASAGNTIYF	TGCAGTGCTAGCGCTGGAAACACCATATATTTT
NA	TRBV28	TRBJ2-3	13	NA	CASSLYREDTQYF	TGTGCCAGCAGTTTGTACAGGGAAGATACGCAGTATTTT
NA	TRBV25-1	TRBJ2-5	15	TRBD2	CASSERTSRKETQYF	TGTGCCAGCAGTGAAAGGACTAGCAGAAAAGAGACCCAGTACTTC
many	TRBV19	TRBJ2-7	16	NA	CASSVTGKYGLAEQYF	TGTGCCAGTAGTGTCACAGGGAAGTACGGGCTTGCCGAGCAGTACTTC
NA	TRBV7-2	TRBJ1-5	13	NA	CASSLGPDQPQHF	TGTGCCAGCAGCTTAGGTCCAGATCAGCCCCAGCATTTT
NA	TRBV6-1	TRBJ2-3	13	NA	CASSDPVGGLCYF	TGTGCCAGCAGTGATCCGGTCGGCGGGTTATGTTATTTT
NA	TRBV2	TRBJ2-1	17	NA	CASRSPQPADHRWWQFF	TGTGCCAGCCGGTCCCCCCAACCAGCGGATCATAGGTGGTGGCAGTTCTTC
NA	TRBV27	TRBJ2-7	13	NA	CASSLGGSYEQYF	TGTGCCAGCAGTCTGGGGGGCTCCTACGAGCAGTACTTC
NA	TRBV3-1/TRBV3-2	TRBJ2-3	14	NA	CASSQDPSTDTQYF	TGTGCCAGCAGCCAAGACCCTAGCACAGATACGCAGTATTTT
few	TRBV5-4	TRBJ2-7	15	TRBD2	CASSLGGGTSYEQYF	TGTGCCAGCAGCTTGGGCGGGGGGACTTCCTACGAGCAGTACTTC
NA	TRBV2	TRBJ1-2	13	NA	CASRTDGLYGYTF	TGTGCCAGCAGGACGGACGGACTCTATGGCTACACCTTC
NA	TRBV30	TRBJ1-3	14	NA	CAWSRGDAGNTIYF	TGTGCCTGGAGTCGGGGGGACGCCGGAAACACCATATATTTT
NA	TRBV3-1/TRBV3-2	TRBJ2-1	14	TRBD2	CASSQVLIAGDPFF	TGTGCCAGCAGCCAAGTACTAATAGCGGGAGATCCGTTCTTC
NA	TRBV15	TRBJ2-1	19	NA	CATSRDADATGTHYNEQFF	TGTGCCACCAGCAGGGACGCCGACGCAACCGGGACTCACTACAATGAGCAGTTCTTC
NA	TRBV5-1	TRBJ2-7	14	TRBD2	CASSVLAGEYEQYF	TGCGCCAGCAGCGTGCTCGCGGGAGAGTACGAGCAGTACTTC
NA	TRBV9	TRBJ1-4	15	NA	CASSEGFEVGEKLFF	TGTGCCAGCAGCGAGGGGTTCGAGGTTGGGGAAAAACTGTTTTTT
once	TRBV6-1	TRBJ1-1	13	NA	CASSEVMNTEAFF	TGTGCCAGCAGTGAAGTCATGAACACTGAAGCTTTCTTT
NA	TRBV3-1/TRBV3-2	TRBJ2-2	16	NA	CASSPYGGGRDGELFF	TGTGCCAGCAGCCCCTATGGGGGGGGGCGTGACGGGGAGCTGTTTTTT
NA	TRBV7-9	TRBJ2-1	11	NA	CASSLLAEQFF	TGTGCCAGCAGCTTACTTGCGGAGCAGTTCTTC
NA	TRBV30	TRBJ2-1	12	NA	CAWRLPGGSGFF	TGTGCCTGGCGCCTTCCGGGTGGGTCCGGGTTCTTC
NA	TRBV29-1	TRBJ1-2	11	NA	CSVDGGDGYTF	TGCAGCGTTGACGGGGGGGACGGCTACACCTTC
NA	TRBV5-8	TRBJ2-1	14	TRBD1	CASSLRTGWYEQFF	TGTGCCAGCAGCTTGCGGACAGGGTGGTATGAGCAGTTCTTC
NA	TRBV11-3	TRBJ2-1	13	NA	CASSLASDNEQFF	TGTGCCAGCAGCTTAGCCTCAGACAATGAGCAGTTCTTC
NA	TRBV27	TRBJ2-1	18	NA	CASSPQLPPQATYNEQFF	TGTGCCAGCAGTCCCCAGCTTCCCCCCCAAGCGACCTACAATGAGCAGTTCTTC
NA	TRBV24-1	TRBJ1-5	12	NA	CATGRPGQPQHF	TGTGCCACCGGACGCCCGGGGCAGCCCCAGCATTTT
NA	TRBV12-3/TRBV12-4	TRBJ1-4	13	TRBD1	CASSGQGGEKLFF	TGTGCCAGCAGCGGACAGGGGGGTGAAAAACTGTTTTTT
NA	TRBV6-5	TRBJ1-5	15	NA	CASSSLHGSHQPQHF	TGTGCCAGCAGTTCCTTACACGGGTCCCATCAGCCCCAGCATTTT
NA	TRBV29-1	TRBJ2-1	13	TRBD1	CSGRRQGRDEQFF	TGCAGCGGTCGTAGACAGGGTCGTGATGAGCAGTTCTTC
NA	TRBV19	TRBJ1-2	14	NA	CASSMSRGTYGYTF	TGTGCCAGTAGTATGTCTCGGGGAACATATGGCTACACCTTC
NA	TRBV19	TRBJ2-3	16	TRBD2	CASSTTSGGGTDTQYF	TGTGCCAGTAGTACGACTAGCGGGGGTGGCACAGATACGCAGTATTTT
NA	TRBV7-6	TRBJ1-1	15	TRBD1	CASSPGTGGSTEAFF	TGTGCCAGCAGCCCAGGGACAGGAGGGAGCACTGAAGCTTTCTTT